These T cell receptor beta chains were read from a single sample in a study of T cell repertoires in cytomegalovirus infection. MiXCR, run by TCRdb on the reads, gives a single entry per CDR3 protein. Altogether about 440,000 distinct CDR3 sequences are present, 25% to 40% being singletons, with the ten largest covering around 15%. Sequencing used PBMCs. All receptors derive from a human donor in good health (CMV status not recorded). Some clones in this sample may be carry-over from other donors' samples. Each CDR3 is given with its conserved first and last residue. Fields, in order: D gene, J gene, V gene, CDR3 protein. D genes are given only for firm matches.

.,TRBJ1-6,TRBV5-6,CASSLAKVSSFRDSPLHF
TRBD2,TRBJ2-1,TRBV7-6,CASSWTSGGAGWGEQFF
.,TRBJ1-1,TRBV6-2/TRBV6-3,CASSLRGTAGGTEAFF
.,TRBJ1-1,TRBV28,CASSLNPGDAPEAFF
.,TRBJ2-6,TRBV11-1,CASSLTPGANVLTF
.,TRBJ1-2,TRBV6-2/TRBV6-3,CASSTRGHPFPNYGYTF
TRBD2,TRBJ2-7,TRBV6-2/TRBV6-3,CSSSLTGGSPYEQYF
.,TRBJ1-5,TRBV7-8,CASSWGVVGQNQPQHF
.,TRBJ2-1,TRBV5-4,CASSLGQDNEQFF
.,TRBJ1-1,TRBV7-9,CASSTAYTEAFF
.,TRBJ1-2,TRBV7-9,CASSPSTGGYGYTF
TRBD1,TRBJ2-2,TRBV7-9,CASTDRGSNTGELFF